These 18 T cell receptor beta chains came from one sample sequenced in a study of blood T cell repertoires in COVID-19. Profiled with immunoSEQ multiplex PCR; TCRdb holds only in-frame clones, not every one. The table lists over 100,000 clones, 85% of them singletons, with approximately 11% in the top ten. The source material was peripheral blood. Receptor source: a man older than 75 with acute or convalescent COVID-19.

This chain joins TRBV2 and TRBJ1-4, with a weak D call TRBD1 (6 bases). Deletions cut 6 bases from V and 7 bases from J, with 15 bases between. The CDR3 consists of 14 residues. From germline, CDR1 is SNHLY and CDR2 FYNNEI. The CDR3 loop is CASRAQGSGEKLFF. The CDR3 DNA reads as TGTGCCAGCAGGGCACAGGGTTCCGGTGAAAAACTGTTTTTT.

The chain links TRBV7-9 to TRBJ2-2; 8 bases map to TRBD2. The CDR3 is made up of 15 amino acids. CDR1 and CDR2 from the germline V gene are SEHNR and FQNEAQ (reference sequence). The V segment lost 7 bases and the J segment 5 bases; nucleotides outside the gene matches: 9. DNA for the CDR3: TGTGCCAGCACCCTTGACGGGAGGGGAACCGGGGAGCTGTTTTTT. This codes for CASTLDGRGTGELFF.

The chain has TRBV11-1 and TRBJ1-2; 8 bases align to TRBD1. The junction had 9 bases not matched to a gene; V was cut back by 0 bases and J by 3 bases. The germline CDR1 and CDR2 sequences are SGHAT and FQDESV (reference sequence). The CDR3 has 17 amino acids. The CDR3 loop reads CASSLADPRTGYYGYTF. In DNA, the CDR3 is TGTGCCAGCAGCTTAGCCGACCCACGGACAGGGTACTATGGCTACACCTTC.

The V and J genes are TRBV5-5 and TRBJ1-2; TRBD1 matches 12 bases. The V segment lost 0 bases and the J segment 5 bases; nucleotides outside the gene matches: 5. This CDR3 region has 16 residues. Per germline, CDR1 SGHKS and CDR2 YYEKEE (reference sequence). CDR3 DNA sequence: TGTGCCAGCAGCTTGGCCGGGGACAGGGGGCTGTATGGCTACACCTTC. Amino acid sequence: CASSLAGDRGLYGYTF.

The chain combines TRBV5-1 with TRBJ1-1, with D maybe TRBD1 (6 bases). From germline, CDR1 is SGHRS and CDR2 YFSETQ. V lost 4 bases and J 1 base, leaving 11 bases between the germline ends. This CDR3 has 14 residues. The chain's CDR3 is CASSRGGPNTEAFF. CDR3 nucleotides: TGCGCCAGCAGCCGGGGGGGCCCGAACACTGAAGCTTTCTTT.

This chain uses TRBV10-2 with TRBJ1-5; D is unclear. The CDR3 sequence is 13 residues long. Germline V gene lookup returns CDR1 WSHSY and CDR2 SAAADI. V lost 4 bases and J lost 4, with 8 bases in between. The CDR3 sequence is CASSGRQNQPQHF. The CDR3 DNA follows: TGCGCCAGCAGTGGGCGGCAAAATCAGCCCCAGCATTTT.

The chain recombines TRBV6-5 with TRBJ1-1, with 7 bases aligning to TRBD1. The CDR3 covers 13 residues. V was clipped by 8 bases and J by 1 base; unmatched bases: 4. Germline V gene data show CDR1 as MNHEY and CDR2 as SVGAGI. The CDR3 sequence is CASGGQENTEAFF. CDR3 bases: TGTGCCAGCGGCGGACAGGAGAACACTGAAGCTTTCTTT.

V and J are TRBV5-1 and TRBJ1-1; D gene unclear. CDR3 length: 14 amino acids. V gave up 1 base and J gave up 1 base, with 8 bases separating them. CDR1 is SGHRS and CDR2 is YFSETQ in the germline V gene. The CDR3 protein is CASSLRERNTEAFF. DNA for the CDR3: TGCGCCAGCAGCTTGCGGGAGCGGAACACTGAAGCTTTCTTT.

The chain has TRBV7-9 and TRBJ2-7; D is unresolved. This CDR3 region has 11 residues. With 2 bases removed from V and 5 bases from J, the gap between germline ends came to 4 bases. Per germline, CDR1 SEHNR and CDR2 FQNEAQ (reference sequence). The DNA of the CDR3 is TGTGCCAGCAGCTTATATGACGAGCAGTACTTC. This sequence encodes CASSLYDEQYF.

This sequence joins TRBV6-5 and TRBJ1-4; a possible D gene is TRBD1 (6 bases). V lost 10 bases and J lost 5, with 14 bases in between. This CDR3 is built from 13 residues. CDR1 MNHEY and CDR2 SVGAGI come from the germline V gene. The chain's CDR3 is CATRTVPNEKLFF. For the CDR3, the DNA is TGTGCCACCAGGACAGTGCCAAATGAAAAACTGTTTTTT.

The rearrangement links TRBV11-2 to TRBJ1-6; perhaps TRBD1 as D (6 bases). Germline CDR1 is SGHAT and CDR2 is FQNNGV. The CDR3 extends over 17 amino acids. Trimming took 1 base from V and 7 from J, leaving 17 bases between them. DNA for the CDR3: TGTGCCAGCAGCTTAGCGTTTTCGAACAGGGAAAATTCACCCCTCCACTTT. This gives the protein CASSLAFSNRENSPLHF.

This chain uses TRBV11-2 with TRBJ2-1; possibly TRBD2 for D (6 bases). The CDR3 spans 13 residues. Trimming cost V 2 bases and J 10 bases, with 12 bases left between them. CDR1 SGHAT and CDR2 FQNNGV come from the germline V gene. CDR3 nucleotide sequence: TGTGCCAGCAGCTTAAACGGGAGATCGGAGCAGTTCTTC. Protein: CASSLNGRSEQFF.

The V gene is TRBV9, the J gene TRBJ1-2; TRBD1 matches at 8 bases. V shed 6 bases and J 3 bases; nucleotides not matched to a gene: 7. Germline V gene lookup returns CDR1 SGDLS and CDR2 YYNGEE. This CDR3 has 14 residues. This CDR3 is CASIVTGADYGYTF. Here the CDR3 DNA reads TGTGCCAGCATCGTGACAGGGGCAGACTATGGCTACACCTTC.

CDR3 in DNA: TGTGCCGCAAGCAGTCCCAGCCGGGTATACGAGCAGTACTTC. Amino acids: CAASSPSRVYEQYF. The chain combines TRBV28 with TRBJ2-7; unclear D gene. Germline loops: CDR1 MDHEN, CDR2 SYDVKM. V lost 11 bases and J 4 bases, leaving 21 bases between the germline ends. This CDR3 contains 14 residues.

The chain couples TRBV20-1 to TRBJ1-2; D remains ambiguous. V was trimmed by 4 bases and J by 1 base, leaving 4 bases between them. Germline CDR1 and CDR2: DFQATT and SNEGSKA (reference sequence). This CDR3 has 11 amino acids. The CDR3 bases are TGCAGTGCTAACTATAACTATGGCTACACCTTC. Protein product: CSANYNYGYTF.

This clone was observed a handful of times. This rearrangement joins TRBV5-6 to TRBJ1-1; TRBD1 is a possible D gene (5 bases). Between the trimmed V and J ends, which lost 5 bases and 5 bases, there was a span of 13 bases. The CDR3 has 13 residues. CDR1 and CDR2 (germline): SGHDT, YYEEEE. CDR3 nucleotides: TGTGCCAGCAGTTTCGCTGGGGGGACTGAAGCTTTCTTT. Amino acids: CASSFAGGTEAFF.

This clone was found once. This chain connects TRBV7-3 to TRBJ2-1; D gene ambiguous. The V and J ends lost 2 bases and 5 bases respectively, with 7 bases between them. The CDR3 is made up of 13 amino acids. Germline CDR1 reads SGHTA; CDR2 reads FQGTGA. The CDR3: CASSLGANNEQFF. The CDR3 DNA follows: TGTGCCAGCAGCTTAGGTGCTAACAATGAGCAGTTCTTC. Full variable domain (outside the CDR3, taken from reference TRBV7-3 and TRBJ2-1): GAGVSQTPSNKVTEKGKYVELRCDPISGHTALYWYRQSLGQGPEFLIYFQGTGAADDSGLPNDRFFAVRPEGSVSTLKIQRTERGDSAVYLCASSLGANNEQFFGPGTRLTVL.

The chain links TRBV5-4 to TRBJ2-7; D possibly corresponds to TRBD1 (5 bases). Per the germline V gene, CDR1 is SGHNT and CDR2 is YYREEE (reference sequence). The CDR3 has 15 residues. Trimming cost V 1 base and J 3 bases, with 14 bases left between them. The CDR3 DNA is TGTGCCAGCAGCTTGAAAAGTGGAAGGGGCTACGAGCAGTACTTC. It is translated as CASSLKSGRGYEQYF.